The clone carrying this T cell receptor (beta chain) occurred many times. TCRdb called the 5' RACE reads again in MiXCR, with one record for every CDR3 protein. The sample shows fewer than 450,000 distinct CDR3 sequences, around 4.1% of them seen only once. The sample belongs to a study of T cells after yellow fever vaccination. This CDR3 contains 15 residues. The germline CDR1 and CDR2 sequences are LNHDA and SQIVND (reference sequence). The V end was cut by 1 base, the J end by 1 base, with 9 bases between. This sequence was found in a young man who received the YFV17D yellow fever vaccine. The chain combines TRBV19 with TRBJ2-3; D is possibly TRBD1 or TRBD2 (5 bases each). The sample consisted of PBMCs, taken 5 days after the yellow fever booster vaccination. The CDR3 nucleotides are TGTGCCAGTAGTATAGTCGGGACGGGCACAGATACGCAGTATTTT. It is translated as CASSIVGTGTDTQYF.